This record looks at one TCR beta chain sequence and its context. Assay used: immunoSEQ multiplex PCR; TCRdb lists only in-frame clones, some missing. The sample includes about 300,000 clones, about nine tenths of them seen just once. This specimen comes from a study of blood T cell repertoires in COVID-19. The V gene lost 3 bases and the J gene lost 1 base, with 14 bases spanning the gap. The CDR3 is 16 residues long. The germline CDR1 and CDR2 sequences are KGHDR and SFDVKD. The clonotype originates from a woman aged 45-65 years who had been exposed to COVID-19. The source material was PBMCs or T cells enriched from blood (not recorded which). This chain links TRBV24-1 with TRBJ2-5; D not resolved. CDR3 in DNA: TGTGCCACCAGTGATAGAGGATCCGGATCCCAAGAGACCCAGTACTTC. Translating gives CATSDRGSGSQETQYF.